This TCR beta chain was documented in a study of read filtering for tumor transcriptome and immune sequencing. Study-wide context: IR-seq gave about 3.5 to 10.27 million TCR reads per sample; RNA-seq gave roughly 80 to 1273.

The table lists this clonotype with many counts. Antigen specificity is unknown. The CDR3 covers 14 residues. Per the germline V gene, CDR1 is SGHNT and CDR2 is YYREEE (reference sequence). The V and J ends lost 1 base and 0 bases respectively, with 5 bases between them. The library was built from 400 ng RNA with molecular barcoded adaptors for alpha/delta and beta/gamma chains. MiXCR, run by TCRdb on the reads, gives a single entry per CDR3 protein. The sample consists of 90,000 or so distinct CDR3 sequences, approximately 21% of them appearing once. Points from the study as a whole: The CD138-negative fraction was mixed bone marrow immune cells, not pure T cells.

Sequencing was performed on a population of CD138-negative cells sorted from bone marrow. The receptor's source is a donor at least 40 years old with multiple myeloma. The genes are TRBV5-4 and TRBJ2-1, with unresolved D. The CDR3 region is CASSLPSSYNEQFF. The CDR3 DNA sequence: TGTGCCAGCAGCTTGCCGAGCTCCTACAATGAGCAGTTCTTC.